The rows below give T cell receptor beta chains drawn from one sample of a study of long-term antiretroviral therapy in people with HIV. Repertoires were generated with immunoSEQ multiplex PCR, while TCRdb's copy carries only in-frame clones and drops some. In the table there are under 40,000 clones, approximately 85% of which are singletons. The input for sequencing was unsorted PBMCs, taken 0.3 years after starting antiretroviral therapy. The receptor set was obtained from a man aged 18 to 35 with HIV. Each CDR3 is given with its conserved first and last residue. The order of the fields is J gene, D gene, clone size, V gene, CDR3 DNA, CDR3 protein. The D gene is left open where the match is weak. The size field is filled for only some rows; it gives once, few, many or a size class.

j_call: TRBJ2-1; d_call: .; clone_size: .; v_call: TRBV27; cdr3_nt: TGTGCCAGCAGTCCAAGGACAGAAAACAATGAGCAGTTCTTC; cdr3_aa: CASSPRTENNEQFF
j_call: TRBJ1-1; d_call: .; clone_size: .; v_call: TRBV18; cdr3_nt: TGTGCCAGCTCACAAGAGAGTTTGGGTGAAGCTTTCTTT; cdr3_aa: CASSQESLGEAFF
j_call: TRBJ2-1; d_call: TRBD2; clone_size: .; v_call: TRBV30; cdr3_nt: TGTGCCTGGAGGGGACTAGCGGGGGTCGTTGAGCAGTTCTTC; cdr3_aa: CAWRGLAGVVEQFF
j_call: TRBJ1-4; d_call: .; clone_size: .; v_call: TRBV29-1; cdr3_nt: TGCAGCGTTGAAGCGCAGGGTACTAATGAAAAACTGTTTTTT; cdr3_aa: CSVEAQGTNEKLFF
j_call: TRBJ2-1; d_call: .; clone_size: .; v_call: TRBV29-1; cdr3_nt: TGCAGCGTTGAGGGGAATGAGCAGTTCTTC; cdr3_aa: CSVEGNEQFF
j_call: TRBJ1-2; d_call: .; clone_size: .; v_call: TRBV5-1; cdr3_nt: TGCGCCAGCAGTTTTGACGGAGGGGGTGGCTACACCTTC; cdr3_aa: CASSFDGGGGYTF
j_call: TRBJ2-2; d_call: .; clone_size: .; v_call: TRBV9; cdr3_nt: TGTGCCAGCAGCGTAGAGAGGGTCTACACCGGGGAGCTGTTTTTT; cdr3_aa: CASSVERVYTGELFF
j_call: TRBJ2-3; d_call: TRBD2; clone_size: .; v_call: TRBV5-1; cdr3_nt: TGCGCCAGCAGCTCCAGCGGGGGGGCCACAGATACGCAGTATTTT; cdr3_aa: CASSSSGGATDTQYF
j_call: TRBJ1-5; d_call: TRBD1; clone_size: .; v_call: TRBV6-1; cdr3_nt: TGTGCCAGCCGAGGACAGGGTAATCAGCCCCAGCATTTT; cdr3_aa: CASRGQGNQPQHF
j_call: TRBJ2-6; d_call: .; clone_size: .; v_call: TRBV18; cdr3_nt: TGTGCCAGCTCACCACCGGCTTACTCTGGGGCCAACGTCCTGACTTTC; cdr3_aa: CASSPPAYSGANVLTF
j_call: TRBJ2-1; d_call: TRBD2; clone_size: .; v_call: TRBV5-1; cdr3_nt: TGCGCCAGCAGCTTCGGAGTTAGCGGGAGCAATGAGCAGTTCTTC; cdr3_aa: CASSFGVSGSNEQFF
j_call: TRBJ2-2; d_call: .; clone_size: .; v_call: TRBV7-8; cdr3_nt: TGTGCCAGCAGCTCAGCGTTATTGCTAGCGAACACCGGGGAGCTGTTTTTT; cdr3_aa: CASSSALLLANTGELFF
j_call: TRBJ2-5; d_call: TRBD2; clone_size: .; v_call: TRBV29-1; cdr3_nt: TGCAGCGTTGTGCGGGGGGAGGGGCCGGAGACCCAGTACTTC; cdr3_aa: CSVVRGEGPETQYF
j_call: TRBJ1-1; d_call: .; clone_size: .; v_call: TRBV27; cdr3_nt: TGTGCCAGCAGAGAGGACGGTAACACTGAAGCTTTCTTT; cdr3_aa: CASREDGNTEAFF
j_call: TRBJ2-7; d_call: TRBD1; clone_size: .; v_call: TRBV4-1; cdr3_nt: TGCGCCAGCAGCCGCGCCGGGACAGTGAGCTCCTACGAGCAGTACTTC; cdr3_aa: CASSRAGTVSSYEQYF
j_call: TRBJ1-4; d_call: .; clone_size: .; v_call: TRBV30; cdr3_nt: TGTGCCTGGACCACCCCCCACTATAATGAAAAACTGTTTTTT; cdr3_aa: CAWTTPHYNEKLFF
j_call: TRBJ1-5; d_call: .; clone_size: once; v_call: TRBV6-1; cdr3_nt: TGTGCCAGCAGTGAAGCGACCGGGGTCCAGCATTTT; cdr3_aa: CASSEATGVQHF
j_call: TRBJ2-7; d_call: .; clone_size: .; v_call: TRBV30; cdr3_nt: TGTGCCTGGAGTGGGACACCCTGGCTGGACGGATCCTCCTACGAGCAGTACTTC; cdr3_aa: CAWSGTPWLDGSSYEQYF
j_call: TRBJ1-2; d_call: .; clone_size: few; v_call: TRBV19; cdr3_nt: TGTGCCACTAGGCTGGGGTTCGCTGACGGCTACACCTTC; cdr3_aa: CATRLGFADGYTF
j_call: TRBJ2-1; d_call: .; clone_size: .; v_call: TRBV9; cdr3_nt: TGTGCCAGCAGCGTAGTAGGGGGGAGGATTAACAATGAGCAGTTCTTC; cdr3_aa: CASSVVGGRINNEQFF
j_call: TRBJ1-4; d_call: .; clone_size: .; v_call: TRBV18; cdr3_nt: TGTGCCAGCTCACCATTACCGGGACCTCCAACTGAAAAACTGTTTTTT; cdr3_aa: CASSPLPGPPTEKLFF
j_call: TRBJ2-7; d_call: .; clone_size: .; v_call: TRBV7-2; cdr3_nt: TGTGCCAGCAGCCTGGCCGGGACTTCCTACGAGCAGTACTTC; cdr3_aa: CASSLAGTSYEQYF
j_call: TRBJ2-4; d_call: TRBD1; clone_size: .; v_call: TRBV4-1; cdr3_nt: TGCGCCAGCAGCTCCCCAGGGTGGGACAGGACCGACTTGCTAGCCAAAAACATTCAGTACTTC; cdr3_aa: CASSSPGWDRTDLLAKNIQYF
j_call: TRBJ2-2; d_call: .; clone_size: .; v_call: TRBV5-6; cdr3_nt: TGTGCCTGTAAATCGGAGAACACCGGGGAGCTGTTTTTT; cdr3_aa: CACKSENTGELFF
j_call: TRBJ2-5; d_call: TRBD2; clone_size: .; v_call: TRBV25-1; cdr3_nt: TGTGCCAGCAGTCCGCGGGAGGGCCTGGGGGAGACCCAGTACTTC; cdr3_aa: CASSPREGLGETQYF
j_call: TRBJ2-7; d_call: .; clone_size: .; v_call: TRBV18; cdr3_nt: TGTGCCAGCTCACTACAGGACTACGAGCAGTACTTC; cdr3_aa: CASSLQDYEQYF
j_call: TRBJ1-1; d_call: .; clone_size: few; v_call: TRBV19; cdr3_nt: TGTGCCAGTAGTATGTTATCGAACACTGAAGCTTTCTTT; cdr3_aa: CASSMLSNTEAFF
j_call: TRBJ2-7; d_call: .; clone_size: once; v_call: TRBV2; cdr3_nt: TGTGCCAGCAGTGCGGAACAGGGTCGGGAGCAGTACTTC; cdr3_aa: CASSAEQGREQYF
j_call: TRBJ2-7; d_call: .; clone_size: .; v_call: TRBV4-2; cdr3_nt: TGTGCCAGCAGCCAAGCCAGGGGAGGCGACGAGCAGTACTTC; cdr3_aa: CASSQARGGDEQYF